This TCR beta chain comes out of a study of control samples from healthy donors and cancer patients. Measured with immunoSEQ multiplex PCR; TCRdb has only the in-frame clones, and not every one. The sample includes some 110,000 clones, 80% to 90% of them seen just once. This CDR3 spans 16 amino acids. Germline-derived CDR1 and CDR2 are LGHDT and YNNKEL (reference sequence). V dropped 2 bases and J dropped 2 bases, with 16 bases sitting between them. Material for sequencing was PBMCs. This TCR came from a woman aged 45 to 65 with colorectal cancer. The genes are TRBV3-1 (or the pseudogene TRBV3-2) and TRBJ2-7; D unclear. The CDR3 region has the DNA TGTGCCAGCAGCCAATCACCCCTGGCGGCGGCCTACGAGCAGTACTTC. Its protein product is CASSQSPLAAAYEQYF.